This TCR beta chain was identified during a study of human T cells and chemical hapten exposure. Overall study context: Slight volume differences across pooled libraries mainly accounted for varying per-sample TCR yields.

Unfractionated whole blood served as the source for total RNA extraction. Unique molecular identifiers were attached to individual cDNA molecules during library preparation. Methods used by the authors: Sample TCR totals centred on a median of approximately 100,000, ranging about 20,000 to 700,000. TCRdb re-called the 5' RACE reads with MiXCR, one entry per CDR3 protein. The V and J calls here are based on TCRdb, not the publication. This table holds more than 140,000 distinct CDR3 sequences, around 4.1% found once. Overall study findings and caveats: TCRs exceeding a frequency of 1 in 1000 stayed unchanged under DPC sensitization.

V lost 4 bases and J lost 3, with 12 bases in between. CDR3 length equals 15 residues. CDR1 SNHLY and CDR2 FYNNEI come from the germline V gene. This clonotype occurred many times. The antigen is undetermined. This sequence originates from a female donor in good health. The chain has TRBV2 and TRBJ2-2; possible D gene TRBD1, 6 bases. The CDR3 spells CASSVGQGHTGELFF. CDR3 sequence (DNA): TGTGCCAGCAGTGTGGGCCAGGGGCACACCGGGGAGCTGTTTTTT. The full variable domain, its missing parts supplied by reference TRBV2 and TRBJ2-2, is EPEVTQTPSHQVTQMGQEVILRCVPISNHLYFYWYRQILGQKVEFLVSFYNNEISEKSEIFDDQFSVERPDGSNFTLKIRSTKLEDSAMYFCASSVGQGHTGELFFGEGSRLTVL.